This TCR beta chain emerged from a study of response to subunit inactivated influenza vaccine. Study results and limitations: Each seasonal influenza vaccination, the authors suggested, recruits few new T cells.

This clonotype was seen only a few times. Antigen specificity is unknown. Using its own MiXCR run on the RT-PCR reads, TCRdb lists one record per CDR3 protein. Of more than 400,000 distinct CDR3 sequences in the sample, 11% were seen once. V gave up 6 bases and J gave up 8 bases, with 17 bases separating them. In germline, CDR1 is LNHDA, CDR2 SQIVND (reference sequence). The CDR3 is made up of 14 amino acids. The gene calls are TRBV19 and TRBJ2-1, with a tentative D call TRBD1 (7 bases). The source is a man aged 50-59 years who received an inactivated influenza vaccine. Sequencing used PBMCs from blood, obtained more than 35 days after vaccination. Here the CDR3 DNA reads TGTGCCAGTAGATCAGGGGGGCGTTTTTATGAGCAGTTCTTC. Protein product: CASRSGGRFYEQFF.